This T cell receptor beta chain is from a study of T cells in Graves' hyperthyroidism and ophthalmopathy. The overall study: Peripheral blood samples were taken at initial diagnosis, prior to any treatment. Points from the study as a whole: The blood repertoire included most of the expanded thyroid clonotypes above 0.001. Ophthalmopathy onset followed model prediction by a median around 6.9 months.

Exclusion criteria comprised uncontrolled infection, other autoimmune disease, pregnancy or lactation. Using RNA transcripts as the source, TCR beta CDR3 regions were amplified. HTBI primers were employed in a first-round RT-PCR of the TCR CDR3. TCRdb recomputed calls from the multiplex PCR reads with MiXCR, one row per CDR3 protein. Of approximately 40,000 distinct CDR3 sequences listed, around 53% are singletons. Ten or more counts support this clonotype. Its antigen is currently unknown. A read error may be the cause here, since a much bigger clone is one base away. Given the absence of the conserved phenylalanine or tryptophan at the CDR3 end, a read error is likely. This CDR3 has 14 amino acids. V was pared by 5 bases and J by 2 bases, with 13 bases between. Germline CDR1 reads SGHTA; CDR2 reads FQGNSA.

V gene TRBV7-2 combines with J gene TRBJ2-7; D might be TRBD2 (6 bases). The TCR was taken from a man aged 40-50 years with Graves' ophthalmopathy. The source material was blood. The CDR3 DNA is TGTGCCAGCAGCCCGGGACTGGGTCCCTACGAGCAGTACCTC. This sequence encodes CASSPGLGPYEQYL.